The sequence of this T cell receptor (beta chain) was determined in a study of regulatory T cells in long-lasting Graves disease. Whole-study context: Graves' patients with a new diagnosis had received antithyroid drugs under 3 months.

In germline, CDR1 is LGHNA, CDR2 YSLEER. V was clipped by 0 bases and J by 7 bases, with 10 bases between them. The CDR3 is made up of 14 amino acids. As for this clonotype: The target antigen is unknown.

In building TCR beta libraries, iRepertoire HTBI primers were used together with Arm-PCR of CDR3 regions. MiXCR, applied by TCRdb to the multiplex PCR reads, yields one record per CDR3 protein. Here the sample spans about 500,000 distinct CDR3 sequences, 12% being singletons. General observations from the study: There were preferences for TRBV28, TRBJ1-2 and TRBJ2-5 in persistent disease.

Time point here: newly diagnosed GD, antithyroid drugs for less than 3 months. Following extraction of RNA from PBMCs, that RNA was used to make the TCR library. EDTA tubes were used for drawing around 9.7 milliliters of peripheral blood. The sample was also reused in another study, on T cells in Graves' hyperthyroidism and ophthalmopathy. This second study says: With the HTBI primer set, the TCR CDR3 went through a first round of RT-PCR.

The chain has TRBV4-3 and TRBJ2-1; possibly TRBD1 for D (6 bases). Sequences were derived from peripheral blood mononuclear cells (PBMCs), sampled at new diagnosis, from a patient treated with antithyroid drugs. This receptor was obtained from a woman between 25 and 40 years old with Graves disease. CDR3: CASSQDMGANEQFF. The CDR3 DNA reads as TGCGCCAGCAGCCAAGATATGGGGGCGAATGAGCAGTTCTTC.